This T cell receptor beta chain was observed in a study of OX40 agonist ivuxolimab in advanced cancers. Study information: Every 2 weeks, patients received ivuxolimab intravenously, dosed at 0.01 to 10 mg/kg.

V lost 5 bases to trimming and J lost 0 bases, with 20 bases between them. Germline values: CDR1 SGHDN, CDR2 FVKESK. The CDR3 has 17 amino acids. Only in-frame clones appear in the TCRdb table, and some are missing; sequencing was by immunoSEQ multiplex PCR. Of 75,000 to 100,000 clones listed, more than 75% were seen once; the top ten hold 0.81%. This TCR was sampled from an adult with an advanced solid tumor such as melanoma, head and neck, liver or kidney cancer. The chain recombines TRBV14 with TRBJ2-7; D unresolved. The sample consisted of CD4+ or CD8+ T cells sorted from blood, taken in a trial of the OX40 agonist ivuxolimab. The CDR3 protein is CASSSRSNPKSSYEQYF. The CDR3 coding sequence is TGTGCCAGCAGCTCGCGGAGCAATCCGAAAAGCTCCTACGAGCAGTACTTC.